Sequencing of this TCR beta chain was carried out in a study of CD8 T cells in ankylosing spondylitis. CDR1 LGHDT and CDR2 YNNKEL come from the germline V gene (reference sequence). The CDR3 spans 11 residues. V gave up 0 bases and J gave up 6 bases, with 2 bases separating them. TCR beta libraries were made by quantitative 5'-RACE with molecular barcodes. TCRdb used MiXCR to reprocess the 5' RACE reads, holding one entry per CDR3 protein. Counted here are about 200,000 distinct CDR3 sequences, about a quarter occurring once; the ten biggest clones make up around 6.3%. The sample holds many counts of this clonotype.

This TCR was recovered from a male donor with ankylosing spondylitis or in good health (not recorded which). Sequenced sample: blood, either unsorted or a sorted T cell fraction (not recorded which). The rearrangement joins TRBV3-1 to TRBJ2-5; D unclear. CDR3: CASSQDQTQYF. The CDR3 DNA reads TGTGCCAGCAGCCAAGATCAGACCCAGTACTTC.